This T cell receptor beta chain was captured in a study of shared clonotypes between healthy human individuals. This CDR3 has 16 residues. Germline CDR1 and CDR2: MNHNY and SVGAGI (reference sequence). Trimming removed 0 bases at V and 5 bases at J, with 16 bases between. Authors' analysis steps: Junction-only sequences without quality scores were provided by ImmunoSEQ, so filtering was different. TCRdb's table, derived via immunoSEQ multiplex PCR, lists solely in-frame clones and lacks some. V and J calls and clone size come straight from that table; D and trimming were deduced from the DNA. The table lists 600,000 to 800,000 clones, 55% to 80% of them singletons.

Source material: memory CD4+ T cells sorted from blood. Subset noted: CD45RA-negative fraction. The J gene is TRBJ1-2, the V gene TRBV6-6; possibly TRBD1 for D (6 bases). The sequence was collected from a woman younger than 45 in good health. The CDR3 region is CASSYSGQGRSYGYTF. For the CDR3, the DNA is TGTGCCAGCAGTTACTCCGGGCAGGGGCGTTCTTATGGCTACACCTTC.